This T cell receptor (beta chain) is drawn from a study of cytomegalovirus exposure and HLA in healthy donors. With regard to this clone: Its antigen is still unknown.

The CDR3 loop spans 15 amino acids. With V trimmed by 1 base and J by 16 bases, 13 bases remained unmatched. Germline values: CDR1 SGHDT, CDR2 YYEEEE. Findings of the study overall: A missense DCLRE1C variant was associated with V- and J-gene trimming of TCR beta chains in a later analysis, and an independent cohort replicated the association. Most likely, a cluster of highly shared sequence variants arose as a sequencing artifact.

This PCR relied on a set of 60 Vbeta primers and 13 Jbeta primers. Generated by immunoSEQ multiplex PCR, the TCRdb table keeps only in-frame clones and is missing some. This table holds 130,000 to 150,000 clones, roughly 73% found once. This chain uses TRBV5-6 with TRBJ1-3, with 11 bases matching TRBD1. Sequenced input: PBMCs. The sequence came from a human donor in good health. CDR3 DNA: TGTGCCAGCAGCTTGCTTGGGACAGGGGGTCGGGTTTTGTATTTT. Translated: CASSLLGTGGRVLYF.